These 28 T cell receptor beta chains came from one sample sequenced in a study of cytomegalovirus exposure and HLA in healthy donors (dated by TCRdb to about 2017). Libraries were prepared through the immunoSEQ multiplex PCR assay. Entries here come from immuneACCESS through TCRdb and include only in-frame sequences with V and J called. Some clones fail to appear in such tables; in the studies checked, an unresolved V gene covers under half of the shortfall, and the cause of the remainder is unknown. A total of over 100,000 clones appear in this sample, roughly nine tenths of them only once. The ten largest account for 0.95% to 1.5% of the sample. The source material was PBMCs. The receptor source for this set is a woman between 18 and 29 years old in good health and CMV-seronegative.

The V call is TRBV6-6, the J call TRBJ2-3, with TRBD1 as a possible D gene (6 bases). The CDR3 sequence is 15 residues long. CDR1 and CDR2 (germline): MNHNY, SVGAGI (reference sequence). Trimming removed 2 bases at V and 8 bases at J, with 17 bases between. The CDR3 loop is CASSYVRPSGVTQYF. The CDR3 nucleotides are TGTGCCAGCAGTTACGTGCGTCCCTCAGGGGTTACGCAGTATTTT.

CDR3 loop: CASSDWGVYNQPQHF. As DNA, the CDR3 is TGTGCCAGCAGTGATTGGGGGGTTTACAATCAGCCCCAGCATTTT. This chain links TRBV2 with TRBJ1-5; perhaps TRBD1 as D (5 bases). The CDR3 is made up of 15 amino acids. Germline CDR1 and CDR2: SNHLY and FYNNEI. V gave up 3 bases and J gave up 3 bases, with 12 bases separating them.

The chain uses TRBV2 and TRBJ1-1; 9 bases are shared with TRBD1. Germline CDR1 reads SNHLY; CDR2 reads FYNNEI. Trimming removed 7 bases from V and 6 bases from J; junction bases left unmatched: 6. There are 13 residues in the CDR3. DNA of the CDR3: TGTGCCAGCACTAAGGGACAGGGCGCTGAAGCTTTCTTT. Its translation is CASTKGQGAEAFF.

In DNA, the CDR3 is TGTGCCACCGCGGCGAGGAACACCGGGGAGCTGTTTTTT. Its translation is CATAARNTGELFF. V is TRBV25-1 and J is TRBJ2-2; D is unresolved. The germline V gene has CDR1 MGHDK and CDR2 SYGVNS. This CDR3 is built from 13 residues. Trimming removed 10 bases at V and 1 base at J, with 10 bases between.

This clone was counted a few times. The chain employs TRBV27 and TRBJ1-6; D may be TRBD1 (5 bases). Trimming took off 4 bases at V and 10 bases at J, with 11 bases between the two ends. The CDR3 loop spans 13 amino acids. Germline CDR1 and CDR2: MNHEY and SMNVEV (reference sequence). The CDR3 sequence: CASSSTRESPLHF. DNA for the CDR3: TGTGCCAGCAGTTCAACCAGGGAATCACCCCTCCACTTT.

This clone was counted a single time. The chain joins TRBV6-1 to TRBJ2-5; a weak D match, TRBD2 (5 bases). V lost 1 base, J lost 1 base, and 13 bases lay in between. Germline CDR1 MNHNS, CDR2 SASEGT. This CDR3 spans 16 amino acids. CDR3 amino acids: CASSEESGLGQETQYF. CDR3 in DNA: TGTGCCAGCAGTGAAGAGAGCGGACTGGGCCAAGAGACCCAGTACTTC.

The CDR3 here is CASRLIPDTQYF. The CDR3 DNA reads as TGCGCCAGCAGACTGATTCCAGATACGCAGTATTTT. The V and J genes are TRBV5-1 and TRBJ2-3; D is ambiguous. The CDR3 is 12 amino acids. Trimming took off 5 bases at V and 4 bases at J, with 8 bases between the two ends. Germline CDR1 is SGHRS and CDR2 is YFSETQ.

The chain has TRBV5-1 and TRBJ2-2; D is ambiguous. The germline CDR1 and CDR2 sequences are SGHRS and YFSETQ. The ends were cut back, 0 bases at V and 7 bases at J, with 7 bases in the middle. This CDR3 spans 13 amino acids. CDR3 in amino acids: CASSLGSLGELFF. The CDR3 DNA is TGCGCCAGCAGCTTGGGGAGCCTCGGGGAGCTGTTTTTT.

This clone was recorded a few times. The chain's CDR3 is CASSFGTIDEQYF. CDR3 DNA sequence: TGCGCCAGCAGCTTCGGGACTATTGACGAGCAGTACTTC. The J gene is TRBJ2-7, the V gene TRBV5-1, with 7 bases lining up with TRBD2. Germline values: CDR1 SGHRS, CDR2 YFSETQ. The CDR3 totals 13 residues. The junction had 4 bases not matched to a gene; V was cut back by 2 bases and J by 5 bases.

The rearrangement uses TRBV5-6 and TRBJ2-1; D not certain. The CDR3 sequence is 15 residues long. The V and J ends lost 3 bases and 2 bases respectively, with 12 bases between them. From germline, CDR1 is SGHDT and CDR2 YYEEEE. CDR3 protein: CASSSRTTTYNEQFF. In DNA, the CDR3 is TGTGCCAGCAGCTCCCGAACTACAACCTACAATGAGCAGTTCTTC.

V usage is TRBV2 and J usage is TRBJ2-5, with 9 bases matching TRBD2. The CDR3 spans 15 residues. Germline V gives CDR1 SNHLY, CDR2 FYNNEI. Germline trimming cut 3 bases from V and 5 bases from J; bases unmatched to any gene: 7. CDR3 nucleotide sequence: TGTGCCAGCAGTGATGTTGCGGGAGGGATCGAGACCCAGTACTTC. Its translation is CASSDVAGGIETQYF.

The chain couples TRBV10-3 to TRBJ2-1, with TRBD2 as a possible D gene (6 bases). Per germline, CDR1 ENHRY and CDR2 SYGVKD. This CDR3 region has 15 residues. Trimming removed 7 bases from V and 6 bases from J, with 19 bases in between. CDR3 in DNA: TGTGCCATCACCTCGAGAGGGAGGTCTAGCAATGAGCAGTTCTTC. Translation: CAITSRGRSSNEQFF.

CDR3 DNA: TGTGCCATCAGTGAAGAGGAGAACACTGAAGCTTTCTTT. Amino acids: CAISEEENTEAFF. This chain uses TRBV10-3 with TRBJ1-1; D gene ambiguous. Germline CDR1 and CDR2: ENHRY and SYGVKD. The CDR3 extends over 13 amino acids. The germline V and J ends were trimmed by 3 bases and 1 base, with 6 bases remaining between them.

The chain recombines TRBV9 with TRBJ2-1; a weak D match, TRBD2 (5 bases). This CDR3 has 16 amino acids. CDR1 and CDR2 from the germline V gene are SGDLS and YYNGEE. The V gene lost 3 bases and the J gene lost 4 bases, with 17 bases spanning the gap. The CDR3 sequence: CASSGGSRVGYNEQFF. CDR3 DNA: TGTGCCAGCAGCGGAGGGAGTAGGGTAGGTTACAATGAGCAGTTCTTC. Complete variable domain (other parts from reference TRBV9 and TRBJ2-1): DSGVTQTPKHLITATGQRVTLRCSPRSGDLSVYWYQQSLDQGLQFLIQYYNGEERAKGNILERFSAQQFPDLHSELNLSSLELGDSALYFCASSGGSRVGYNEQFFGPGTRLTVL.

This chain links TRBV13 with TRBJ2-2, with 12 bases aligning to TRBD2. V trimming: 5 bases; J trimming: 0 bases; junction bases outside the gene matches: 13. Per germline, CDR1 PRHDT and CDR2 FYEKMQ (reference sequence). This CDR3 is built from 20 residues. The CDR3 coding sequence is TGTGCCAGCAGCCCCGAACTAGCGGGGGGCCCAACCGCGAACACCGGGGAGCTGTTTTTT. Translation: CASSPELAGGPTANTGELFF.

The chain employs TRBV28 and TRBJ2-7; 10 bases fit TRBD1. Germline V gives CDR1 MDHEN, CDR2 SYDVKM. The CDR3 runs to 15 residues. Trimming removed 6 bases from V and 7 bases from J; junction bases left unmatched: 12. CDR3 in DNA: TGTGCCAGCAGGTTACTCAGACAGGGGGCGTCAGAGCAGTACTTC. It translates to CASRLLRQGASEQYF.

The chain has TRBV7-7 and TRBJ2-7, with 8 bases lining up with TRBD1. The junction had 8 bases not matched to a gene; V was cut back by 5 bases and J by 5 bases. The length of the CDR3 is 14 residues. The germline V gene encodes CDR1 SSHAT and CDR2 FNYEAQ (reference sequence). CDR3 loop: CASSPGTGENEQYF. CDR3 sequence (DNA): TGTGCCAGCAGCCCAGGGACAGGCGAAAACGAGCAGTACTTC. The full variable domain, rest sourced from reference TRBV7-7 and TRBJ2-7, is GAGVSQSPRYKVTKRGQDVTLRCDPISSHATLYWYQQALGQGPEFLTYFNYEAQPDKSGLPSDRFSAERPEGSISTLTIQRTEQRDSAMYRCASSPGTGENEQYFGPGTRLTVT.

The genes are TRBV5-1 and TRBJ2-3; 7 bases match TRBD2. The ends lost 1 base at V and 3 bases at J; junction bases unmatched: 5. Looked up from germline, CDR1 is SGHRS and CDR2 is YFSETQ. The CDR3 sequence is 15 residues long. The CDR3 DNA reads TGCGCCAGCAGCTTGCTAAACGGGGGGACAGATACGCAGTATTTT. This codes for CASSLLNGGTDTQYF.

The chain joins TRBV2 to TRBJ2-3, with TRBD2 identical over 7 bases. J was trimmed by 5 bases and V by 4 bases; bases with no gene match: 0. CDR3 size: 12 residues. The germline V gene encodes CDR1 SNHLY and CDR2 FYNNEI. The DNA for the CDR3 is TGTGCCAGCAGTGCGGGGGGAGATACGCAGTATTTT. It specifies CASSAGGDTQYF.

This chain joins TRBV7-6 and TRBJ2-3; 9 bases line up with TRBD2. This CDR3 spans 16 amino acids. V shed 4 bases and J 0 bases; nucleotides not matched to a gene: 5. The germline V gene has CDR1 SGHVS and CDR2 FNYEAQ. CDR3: CASSSLAGHSTDTQYF. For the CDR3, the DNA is TGTGCCAGCAGCTCACTAGCGGGTCATAGCACAGATACGCAGTATTTT. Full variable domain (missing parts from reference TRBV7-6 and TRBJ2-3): GAGVSQSPRYKVTKRGQDVALRCDPISGHVSLYWYRQALGQGPEFLTYFNYEAQQDKSGLPNDRFSAERPEGSISTLTIQRTEQRDSAMYRCASSSLAGHSTDTQYFGPGTRLTVL.

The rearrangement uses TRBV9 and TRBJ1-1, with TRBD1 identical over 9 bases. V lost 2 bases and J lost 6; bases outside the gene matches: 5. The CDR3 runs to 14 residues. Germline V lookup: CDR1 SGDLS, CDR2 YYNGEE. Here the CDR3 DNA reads TGTGCCAGCAGCGTGGGACAGGGAGCCTCTGAAGCTTTCTTT. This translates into CASSVGQGASEAFF.

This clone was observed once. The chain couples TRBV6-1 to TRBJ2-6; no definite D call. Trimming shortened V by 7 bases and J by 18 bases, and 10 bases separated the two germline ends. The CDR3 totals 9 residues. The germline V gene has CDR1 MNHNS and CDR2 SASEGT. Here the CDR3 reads CASNPVPTF. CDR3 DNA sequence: TGTGCCAGCAACCCGGTACCGACTTTC.

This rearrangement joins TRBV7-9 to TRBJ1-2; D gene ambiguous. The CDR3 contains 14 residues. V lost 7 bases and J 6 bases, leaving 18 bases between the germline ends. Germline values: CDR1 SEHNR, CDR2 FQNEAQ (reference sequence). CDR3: CASTKRGGRNGYTF. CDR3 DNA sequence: TGTGCCAGCACCAAACGAGGAGGGAGGAATGGCTACACCTTC.

Written as DNA, the CDR3 is TGTGCCAGCAGCTGGGGCGGGCTCGAGGGGGCCTATTATGGCTACACCTTC. Translating gives CASSWGGLEGAYYGYTF. The chain joins TRBV5-4 to TRBJ1-2, with 7 nucleotides matching TRBD1. The germline V gene encodes CDR1 SGHNT and CDR2 YYREEE (reference sequence). The V and J ends lost 3 bases and 5 bases, in that order; junction bases with no gene match: 16. The CDR3 extends over 17 amino acids.

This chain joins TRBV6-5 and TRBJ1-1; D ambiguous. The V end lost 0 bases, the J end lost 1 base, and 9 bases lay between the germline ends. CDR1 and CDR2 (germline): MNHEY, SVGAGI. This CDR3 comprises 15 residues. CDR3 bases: TGTGCCAGCAGTTACTCGATGGGAGGGAACACTGAAGCTTTCTTT. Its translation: CASSYSMGGNTEAFF.

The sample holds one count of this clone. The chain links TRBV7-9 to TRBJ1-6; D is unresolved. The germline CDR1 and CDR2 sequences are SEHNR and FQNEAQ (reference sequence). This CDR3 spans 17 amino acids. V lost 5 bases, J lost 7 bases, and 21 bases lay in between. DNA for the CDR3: TGTGCCAGCAGCCCTTTTACTACCCAAGGCGTCAATTCACCCCTCCACTTT. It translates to CASSPFTTQGVNSPLHF.

Here the CDR3 reads CANLRNSNQPQHF. The CDR3 region has the DNA TGTGCCAATCTCAGGAATAGCAATCAGCCCCAGCATTTT. The rearrangement joins TRBV19 to TRBJ1-5, with D uncertain. The CDR3 runs 13 residues. Trimming took 10 bases from V and 0 from J, leaving 10 bases between them. CDR1 and CDR2 from the germline V gene are LNHDA and SQIVND (reference sequence). The full variable domain, with the rest looked up from reference TRBV19 and TRBJ1-5, is DGGITQSPKYLFRKEGQNVTLSCEQNLNHDAMYWYRQDPGQGLRLIYYSQIVNDFQKGDIAEGYSVSREKKESFPLTVTSAQKNPTAFYLCANLRNSNQPQHFGDGTRLSIL.

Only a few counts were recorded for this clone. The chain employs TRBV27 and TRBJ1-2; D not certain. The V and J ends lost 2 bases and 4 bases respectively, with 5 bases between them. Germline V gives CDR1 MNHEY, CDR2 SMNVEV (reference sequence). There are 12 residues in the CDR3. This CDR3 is CASSLAGYGYTF. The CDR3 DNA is TGTGCCAGCAGTTTAGCGGGCTATGGCTACACCTTC.